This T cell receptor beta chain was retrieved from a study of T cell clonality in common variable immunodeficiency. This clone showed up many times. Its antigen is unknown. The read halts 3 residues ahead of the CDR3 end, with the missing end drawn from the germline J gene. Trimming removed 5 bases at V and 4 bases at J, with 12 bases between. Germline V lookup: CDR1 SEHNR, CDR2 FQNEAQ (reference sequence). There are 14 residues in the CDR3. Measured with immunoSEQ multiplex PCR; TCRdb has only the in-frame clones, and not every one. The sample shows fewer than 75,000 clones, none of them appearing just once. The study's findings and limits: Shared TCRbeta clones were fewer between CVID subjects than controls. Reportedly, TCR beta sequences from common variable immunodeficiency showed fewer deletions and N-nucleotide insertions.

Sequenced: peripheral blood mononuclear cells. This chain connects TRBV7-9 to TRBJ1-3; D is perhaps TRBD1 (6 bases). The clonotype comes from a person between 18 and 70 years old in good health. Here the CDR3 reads CASSGTGLGNTIYF. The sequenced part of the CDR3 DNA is TGTGCCAGCAGCGGTACAGGGTTAGGAAACACC. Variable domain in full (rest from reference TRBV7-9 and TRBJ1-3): DTGVSQNPRHKITKRGQNVTFRCDPISEHNRLYWYRQTLGQGPEFLTYFQNEAQLEKSRLLSDRFSAERPKGSFSTLEIQRTEQGDSAMYLCASSGTGLGNTIYFGEGSWLTVV.